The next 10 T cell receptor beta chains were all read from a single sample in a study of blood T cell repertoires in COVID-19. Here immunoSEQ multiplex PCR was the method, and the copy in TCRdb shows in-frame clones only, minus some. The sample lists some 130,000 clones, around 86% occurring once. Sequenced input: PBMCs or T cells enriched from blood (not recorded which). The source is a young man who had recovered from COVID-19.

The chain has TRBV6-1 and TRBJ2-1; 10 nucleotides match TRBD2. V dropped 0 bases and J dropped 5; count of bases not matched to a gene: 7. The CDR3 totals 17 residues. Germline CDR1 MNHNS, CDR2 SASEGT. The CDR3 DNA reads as TGTGCCAGCAGTGAAGCGCGCCTAGCGGGAGTCGACAATGAGCAGTTCTTC. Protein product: CASSEARLAGVDNEQFF.

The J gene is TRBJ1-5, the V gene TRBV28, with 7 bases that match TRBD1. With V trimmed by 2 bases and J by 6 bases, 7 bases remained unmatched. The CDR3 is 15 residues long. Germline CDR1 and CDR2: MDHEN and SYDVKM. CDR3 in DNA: TGTGCCAGCAGTTTAGCACAGGGGAGCGTTCAGCCCCAGCATTTT. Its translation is CASSLAQGSVQPQHF.

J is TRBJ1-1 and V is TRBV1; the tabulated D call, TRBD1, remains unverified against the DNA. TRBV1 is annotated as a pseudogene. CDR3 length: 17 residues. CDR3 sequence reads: CTSSRAWGQKMNTEAFF. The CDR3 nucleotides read TGCACCAGCAGCCGAGCCTGGGGACAGAAAATGAACACTGAAGCTTTCTTT.

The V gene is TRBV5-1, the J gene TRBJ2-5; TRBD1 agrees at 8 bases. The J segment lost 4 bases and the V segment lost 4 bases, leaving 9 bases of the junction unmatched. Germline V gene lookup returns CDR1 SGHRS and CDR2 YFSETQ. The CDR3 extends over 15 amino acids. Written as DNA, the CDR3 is TGCGCCAGCAGCCCTCAGGGGGCCACATTAGAGACCCAGTACTTC. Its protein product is CASSPQGATLETQYF.

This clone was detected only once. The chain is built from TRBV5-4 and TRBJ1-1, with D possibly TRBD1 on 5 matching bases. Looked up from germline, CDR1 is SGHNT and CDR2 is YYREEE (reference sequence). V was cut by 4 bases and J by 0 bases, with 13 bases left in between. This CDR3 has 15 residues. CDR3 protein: CASSTPDSMNTEAFF. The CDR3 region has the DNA TGTGCCAGCAGCACCCCTGACAGTATGAACACTGAAGCTTTCTTT.

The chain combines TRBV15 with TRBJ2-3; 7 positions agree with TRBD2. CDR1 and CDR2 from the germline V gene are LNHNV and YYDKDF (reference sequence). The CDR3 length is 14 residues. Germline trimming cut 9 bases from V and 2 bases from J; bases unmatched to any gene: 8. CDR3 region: CATSPGLPTDTQYF. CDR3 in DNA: TGTGCCACGAGCCCGGGACTACCCACAGATACGCAGTATTTT.

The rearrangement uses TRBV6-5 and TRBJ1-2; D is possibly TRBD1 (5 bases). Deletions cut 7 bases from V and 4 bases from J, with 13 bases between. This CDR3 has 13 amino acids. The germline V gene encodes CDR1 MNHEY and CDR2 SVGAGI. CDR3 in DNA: TGTGCCAGCACCCAAGACAGAACCTATGGCTACACCTTC. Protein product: CASTQDRTYGYTF.

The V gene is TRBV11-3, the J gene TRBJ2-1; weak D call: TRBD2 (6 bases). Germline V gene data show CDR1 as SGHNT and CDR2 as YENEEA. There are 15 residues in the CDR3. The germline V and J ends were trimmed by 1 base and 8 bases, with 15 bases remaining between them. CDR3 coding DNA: TGTGCCAGCAGCTTAGGAGGAGGGTTCTCGGATGAGCAGTTCTTC. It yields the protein CASSLGGGFSDEQFF.

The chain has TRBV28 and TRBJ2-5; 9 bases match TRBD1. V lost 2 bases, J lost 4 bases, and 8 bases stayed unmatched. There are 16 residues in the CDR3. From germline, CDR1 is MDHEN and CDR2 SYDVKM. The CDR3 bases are TGTGCCAGCAGTTTAAAACAGGGGGCTCGGGGAGAGACCCAGTACTTC. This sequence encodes CASSLKQGARGETQYF.

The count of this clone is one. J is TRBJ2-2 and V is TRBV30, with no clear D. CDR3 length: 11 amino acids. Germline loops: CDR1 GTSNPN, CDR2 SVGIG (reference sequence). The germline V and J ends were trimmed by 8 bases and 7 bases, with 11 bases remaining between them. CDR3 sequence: CAHRGVGELFF. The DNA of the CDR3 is TGTGCCCACCGCGGAGTCGGGGAGCTGTTTTTT.